The source of this TCR beta chain is a study of cytomegalovirus exposure and HLA in healthy donors. The study, taken as a whole, reports: Reports indicated that the classifier achieved high specificity and sensitivity in diagnosing cytomegalovirus status. Some TCR beta chains (roughly 160 of them) were listed as cytomegalovirus-associated. Across donors, most TCRs were seen rarely, yet some public ones were widespread.

Profiled with immunoSEQ multiplex PCR; TCRdb holds only in-frame clones, not every one. Of about 56,000 clones in the sample, over 85% were seen once. Trimming took 6 bases from V and 1 from J; bases not matched to a gene: 2. CDR3 length: 13 amino acids. Germline-derived CDR1 and CDR2 are SNHLY and FYNNEI. Worth noting for this clone: Its cognate antigen is unknown.

The sequence was collected from a man aged 18 to 30 in good health and CMV-seronegative. V usage is TRBV2 and J usage is TRBJ2-5, with 7 bases fitting TRBD2. The specimen was PBMCs. This chain's CDR3 is CASRGGSQETQYF. As DNA, the CDR3 is TGTGCCAGCAGGGGGGGGAGCCAAGAGACCCAGTACTTC.